The 22 T cell receptor beta chains below all came from one sample that was sequenced in a study of cytomegalovirus exposure and HLA in healthy donors. Vbeta (60) and Jbeta (13) primers were used in the PCR. TCRdb keeps only in-frame clones here, not all; method: immunoSEQ multiplex PCR. The repertoire holds 180,000 or so clones, with over 60% as singletons. Sequencing was performed on PBMCs. These receptors all come from a man aged 45-60 years in good health and CMV-seropositive.

CDR3 protein: CASSQDPRDAGSYGYTF. The CDR3 bases are TGCGCCAGCAGCCAAGATCCGCGGGACGCGGGGAGTTATGGCTACACCTTC. The chain recombines TRBV4-1 with TRBJ1-2; tentative D call: TRBD1 (5 bases). The V end lost 0 bases, the J end lost 5 bases, and 19 bases lay between the germline ends. This CDR3 has 17 amino acids. Germline lookup yields CDR1 MGHRA and CDR2 YSYEKL.

This rearrangement joins TRBV7-9 to TRBJ2-2; D is ambiguous. The CDR3 runs 16 residues. CDR1 and CDR2 (germline): SEHNR, FQNEAQ (reference sequence). The V end was cut by 5 bases, the J end by 3 bases, with 16 bases between. The CDR3, as DNA: TGTGCCAGCAGCCCCCCATTAGCCCCAGACACCGGGGAGCTGTTTTTT. It encodes CASSPPLAPDTGELFF.

J is TRBJ2-5 and V is TRBV4-1; 8 nucleotides agree with TRBD1. Germline V gene lookup returns CDR1 MGHRA and CDR2 YSYEKL. The CDR3 spans 14 residues. V lost 1 base, J lost 4 bases, and 2 bases stayed unmatched. CDR3 nucleotide sequence: TGCGCCAGCAGCCAAGCCGGGACAGGAGAGACCCAGTACTTC. Its translation: CASSQAGTGETQYF.

The V gene is TRBV18, the J gene TRBJ1-4, with D maybe TRBD1 (6 bases). This CDR3 comprises 14 residues. Per germline, CDR1 KGHSH and CDR2 LQKENI. V lost 5 bases and J 3 bases, leaving 10 bases between the germline ends. The CDR3 bases are TGTGCCAGCTCATCCGGACAGCCTAATGAAAAACTGTTTTTT. Encoded protein: CASSSGQPNEKLFF.

CDR3 DNA sequence: TGTGCCAGCAGTGAACCCGCAGCGAATTACGAGCAGTACGTC. It specifies CASSEPAANYEQYV. The J gene is TRBJ2-7, the V gene TRBV6-1; D is uncertain. Deletions cut 2 bases from V and 4 bases from J, with 12 bases between. This CDR3 has 14 residues. Per the germline V gene, CDR1 is MNHNS and CDR2 is SASEGT.

This sequence joins TRBV18 and TRBJ2-7; possible D gene TRBD1, 6 bases. The CDR3 is 15 amino acids. The germline V and J ends were trimmed by 3 bases and 2 bases, with 14 bases remaining between them. Germline loops: CDR1 KGHSH, CDR2 LQKENI. The CDR3 nucleotides are TGTGCCAGCTCACCCCCGACAGGTTGGGCCTACGAGCAGTACTTC. It encodes CASSPPTGWAYEQYF.

About this clone: One end of the junction fails to match germline, which may point to a read error. At the DNA level, this CDR3 is encoded by other sequences in the same sample as well. The V call is TRBV7-9, the J call TRBJ1-4, with D tentatively TRBD1 (6 bases). The CDR3 covers 14 residues. CDR1 is SEHNR, CDR2 FQNEAQ, per germline (reference sequence). CDR3 region: CASSAGQPLEKLFF. CDR3 sequence (DNA): TGCGCCAGCAGTGCCGGACAGCCTTTAGAAAAACTGTTTTTT.

The CDR3 nucleotides are TGCGCCAGCAGCCAGGGACAGGCGACTGAAGCTTTCTTT. Residues: CASSQGQATEAFF. The rearrangement links TRBV4-1 to TRBJ1-1; 8 bases align to TRBD1. Germline V gene sequence: CDR1 MGHRA, CDR2 YSYEKL. The trim removed 3 bases at V and 5 bases at J, leaving 2 bases unmatched. The CDR3 length is 13 residues.

This clone was counted between two and nine times. This sequence joins TRBV13 and TRBJ1-5, with D perhaps TRBD1 (5 bases). Germline CDR1 PRHDT, CDR2 FYEKMQ (reference sequence). V shed 3 bases and J shed 7 bases, with 10 bases lying between them. The CDR3 runs to 13 residues. The CDR3: CASSFRGGQPQHF. CDR3 in DNA: TGTGCCAGCAGCTTTAGGGGTGGGCAGCCCCAGCATTTT. Full variable domain (remainder filled in from reference TRBV13 and TRBJ1-5): AAGVIQSPRHLIKEKRETATLKCYPIPRHDTVYWYQQGPGQDPQFLISFYEKMQSDKGSIPDRFSAQQFSDYHSELNMSSLELGDSALYFCASSFRGGQPQHFGDGTRLSIL.

The V call is TRBV27, the J call TRBJ1-5, with D perhaps TRBD1 (5 bases). V was cut by 2 bases and J by 4 bases, with 12 bases left in between. The CDR3 contains 15 residues. CDR1 MNHEY and CDR2 SMNVEV come from the germline V gene (reference sequence). CDR3 nucleotide sequence: TGTGCCAGCAGTTTAGCCCCAGGGAAAAATCAGCCCCAGCATTTT. Translation: CASSLAPGKNQPQHF.

J is TRBJ2-5 and V is TRBV6-4; possibly TRBD1 for D (6 bases). Deletions cut 4 bases from V and 2 bases from J, with 14 bases between. The germline CDR1 and CDR2 sequences are MRHNA and SNTAGT. The CDR3 runs 15 residues. CDR3 DNA: TGTGCCAGCAGTGCTCGGACAGCCCTACAAGAGACCCAGTACTTC. The encoded protein is CASSARTALQETQYF.

DNA of the CDR3: TGTGCCAGCTCACCACCGGGAGATAATTCACCCCTCCACTTT. It translates to CASSPPGDNSPLHF. The V call is TRBV18, the J call TRBJ1-6, with D hard to call. This CDR3 comprises 14 residues. Germline V gives CDR1 KGHSH, CDR2 LQKENI. Trimming shortened V by 0 bases and J by 5 bases, and 5 bases separated the two germline ends.

This clone was recorded only once. The chain carries TRBV5-8 and TRBJ2-2; D is uncertain. The CDR3 consists of 13 residues. Trimming shortened V by 2 bases and J by 1 base, and 3 bases separated the two germline ends. CDR1 SGHTS and CDR2 YDEGEE come from the germline V gene. CDR3 sequence (DNA): TGTGCCAGCAGCTTTATGAACACCGGGGAGCTGTTTTTT. Its protein product is CASSFMNTGELFF.

This chain uses TRBV30 with TRBJ2-5; D is perhaps TRBD2 (6 bases). The CDR3 is 14 amino acids. CDR1 and CDR2 (germline): GTSNPN, SVGIG (reference sequence). Trimming removed 7 bases from V and 0 bases from J, with 15 bases in between. The CDR3 DNA follows: TGTGCCTACTCCCGGGGGAGTAACCAAGAGACCCAGTACTTC. Protein product: CAYSRGSNQETQYF.

V usage is TRBV5-1 and J usage is TRBJ2-7, with D possibly TRBD2 on 7 matching bases. CDR3 length: 15 residues. Trimming pared 4 bases from V and 4 bases from J, leaving 18 bases between. Looked up from germline, CDR1 is SGHRS and CDR2 is YFSETQ. The DNA of the CDR3 is TGCGCCAGCAGCGGGGGGGGGCCGGGGAGATACGAGCAGTACGTC. Protein: CASSGGGPGRYEQYV.

V and J are TRBV14 and TRBJ2-4; a weak D match, TRBD1 (6 bases). V dropped 3 bases and J dropped 3 bases, with 12 bases sitting between them. Germline CDR1 is SGHDN and CDR2 is FVKESK. This CDR3 has 15 amino acids. The DNA of the CDR3 is TGTGCCAGCAGCCAGACAGGTCTTGGCAAAAACATTCAGTACTTC. Encoded protein: CASSQTGLGKNIQYF.

The V and J genes are TRBV4-1 and TRBJ1-2; TRBD1 matches at 8 bases. The CDR3 runs 16 residues. Trimming at V came to 2 bases and at J to 2 bases, leaving 7 bases not matched to a gene. Germline V gene lookup returns CDR1 MGHRA and CDR2 YSYEKL. DNA of the CDR3: TGCGCCAGCAGCCAACCCGCCCGGGACAGGAACTATGGCTACACCTTC. This gives the protein CASSQPARDRNYGYTF.

V is TRBV2 and J is TRBJ1-1; D unresolved. V lost 2 bases to trimming and J lost 3 bases, with 10 bases between them. The CDR3 totals 14 residues. The germline V gene has CDR1 SNHLY and CDR2 FYNNEI. The CDR3 loop reads CASSESGAYTEAFF. CDR3 coding DNA: TGTGCCAGCAGTGAATCCGGTGCCTACACTGAAGCTTTCTTT.

V is TRBV5-6 and J is TRBJ2-5; D is unclear. The V gene lost 1 base and the J gene lost 1 base, with 5 bases spanning the gap. From germline, CDR1 is SGHDT and CDR2 YYEEEE. The CDR3 spans 13 residues. CDR3 nucleotides: TGTGCCAGCAGCTTGCCCTCCCAAGAGACCCAGTACTTC. Translated, it gives CASSLPSQETQYF.

The V gene is TRBV18, the J gene TRBJ1-5, with D possibly matching TRBD1 (6 bases). V lost 3 bases, J lost 3 bases, and 12 bases lay in between. Germline assignment: CDR1 KGHSH and CDR2 LQKENI. This CDR3 spans 15 amino acids. The CDR3 DNA is TGTGCCAGCTCACCCGTGACAGGAGTCAATCAGCCCCAGCATTTT. Its translation: CASSPVTGVNQPQHF.

The V gene is TRBV2, the J gene TRBJ1-3; 9 nucleotides match TRBD1. V shed 5 bases, J shed 5 bases, and the junction held 7 bases outside the gene matches. The V gene's germline CDR1 is SNHLY and CDR2 FYNNEI. The CDR3 loop spans 15 amino acids. The CDR3 sequence: CASSPSTGGRNTIYF. CDR3 bases: TGTGCCAGCAGTCCAAGCACAGGGGGCCGAAACACCATATATTTT. The full variable domain, completed using reference TRBV2 and TRBJ1-3, is EPEVTQTPSHQVTQMGQEVILRCVPISNHLYFYWYRQILGQKVEFLVSFYNNEISEKSEIFDDQFSVERPDGSNFTLKIRSTKLEDSAMYFCASSPSTGGRNTIYFGEGSWLTVV.

The J gene is TRBJ2-3, the V gene TRBV5-1, with 9 bases matching TRBD2. The CDR3 runs to 16 residues. Germline V gives CDR1 SGHRS, CDR2 YFSETQ. The J segment lost 0 bases and the V segment lost 9 bases, leaving 11 bases of the junction unmatched. This chain's CDR3 is CATGGIAGASTDTQYF. CDR3 in DNA: TGCGCCACCGGGGGGATAGCGGGGGCTAGCACAGATACGCAGTATTTT.